The clone carrying this T cell receptor beta chain was recorded only once. The assay was immunoSEQ multiplex PCR, and TCRdb's table has in-frame clones only and misses some. The table shows tens of thousands of clones, with approximately 78% occurring only once. This sample was included in a study of blood T cell repertoires in COVID-19. Overall study context: Sites across the United States, Italy and Spain contributed samples from acute and convalescent COVID-19.

The ends were cut back, 7 bases at V and 10 bases at J, with 13 bases in the middle. This CDR3 contains 11 residues. The germline V gene encodes CDR1 SEHNR and CDR2 FQNEAQ (reference sequence). The receptor comes from a human donor in a cohort sampled during active COVID-19. The gene calls are TRBV7-9 and TRBJ1-1, with no clear D. Sample: peripheral blood. The chain's CDR3 is CASTSEFSAFF. The CDR3 coding sequence is TGTGCCAGCACGAGCGAGTTCTCAGCTTTCTTT. The full variable domain, its missing parts supplied by reference TRBV7-9 and TRBJ1-1, is DTGVSQNPRHKITKRGQNVTFRCDPISEHNRLYWYRQTLGQGPEFLTYFQNEAQLEKSRLLSDRFSAERPKGSFSTLEIQRTEQGDSAMYLCASTSEFSAFFGQGTRLTVV.